What follows is one T cell receptor (beta chain) and its context. Its specificity is unknown. V lost 1 base and J lost 5, with 5 bases in between. The CDR3 is 12 amino acids. The germline V gene encodes CDR1 SGHDN and CDR2 FVKESK. This record comes from a study of shared clonotypes between healthy human individuals. Findings and limits, study-wide: Shared clonotypes across all four donors exceeded non-shared ones in generation probability. Estimated richness was generally greater in naive than memory subsets. Clonotype sharing among donors was expected to depend on sequencing depth.

In the original workflow: Without quality scores, immunoSEQ junctional reads could not be filtered like full-length reads. The protocol was immunoSEQ multiplex PCR, while the TCRdb copy is restricted to in-frame clones and leaves out a portion. V and J calls and clone size are as listed in that table; D and trimming were resolved from the DNA. Counted here are 2.3 million or so clones, approximately 95% occurring once; the ten biggest clones make up 0.3% to 0.4%. Sequenced input: naive CD4+ T cells from PBMCs. Regarding subset: CD45RA+ positively selected. The source of this sequence is a man aged 18 to 29 in good health. Some clones in this sample may be carry-over from other donors' samples. The rearrangement uses TRBV14 and TRBJ1-1, with D unclear. This CDR3 is CASSQGKTEAFF. The CDR3 DNA reads TGTGCCAGCAGCCAAGGGAAGACTGAAGCTTTCTTT.